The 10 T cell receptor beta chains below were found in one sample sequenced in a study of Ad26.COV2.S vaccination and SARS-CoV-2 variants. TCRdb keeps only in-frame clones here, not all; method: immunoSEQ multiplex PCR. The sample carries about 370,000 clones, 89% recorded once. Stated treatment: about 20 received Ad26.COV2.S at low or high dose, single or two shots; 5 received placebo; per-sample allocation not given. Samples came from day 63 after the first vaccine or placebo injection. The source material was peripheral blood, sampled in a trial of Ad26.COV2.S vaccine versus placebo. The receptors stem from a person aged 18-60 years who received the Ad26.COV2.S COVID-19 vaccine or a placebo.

The CDR3 bases are TGTGCCAGCAGCCGACTACCCGGCTGGGACCAAGAGACCCAGTACTTC. Translation: CASSRLPGWDQETQYF. The rearrangement uses TRBV11-3 and TRBJ2-5, with D perhaps TRBD2 (5 bases). The germline CDR1 and CDR2 sequences are SGHNT and YENEEA. V was clipped by 5 bases and J by 0 bases, with 16 bases between them. There are 16 residues in the CDR3.

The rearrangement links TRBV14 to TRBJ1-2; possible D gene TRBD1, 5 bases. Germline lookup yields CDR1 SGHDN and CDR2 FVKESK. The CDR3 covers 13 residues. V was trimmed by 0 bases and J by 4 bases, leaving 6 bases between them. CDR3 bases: TGTGCCAGCAGCCAAGACAGGGCCTATGGCTACACCTTC. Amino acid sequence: CASSQDRAYGYTF.

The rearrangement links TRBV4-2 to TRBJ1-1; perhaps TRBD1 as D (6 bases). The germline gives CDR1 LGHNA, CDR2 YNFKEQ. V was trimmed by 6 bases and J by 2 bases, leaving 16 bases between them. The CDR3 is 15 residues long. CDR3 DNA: TGTGCCAGCAGGGCAGGCGACAGGATTAACACTGAAGCTTTCTTT. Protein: CASRAGDRINTEAFF.

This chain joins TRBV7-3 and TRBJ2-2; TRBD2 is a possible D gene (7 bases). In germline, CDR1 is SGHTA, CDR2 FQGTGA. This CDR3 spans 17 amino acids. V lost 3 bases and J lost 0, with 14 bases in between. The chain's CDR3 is CASSFPRGGANTGELFF. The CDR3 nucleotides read TGTGCCAGCAGCTTTCCCAGGGGAGGGGCGAACACCGGGGAGCTGTTTTTT.

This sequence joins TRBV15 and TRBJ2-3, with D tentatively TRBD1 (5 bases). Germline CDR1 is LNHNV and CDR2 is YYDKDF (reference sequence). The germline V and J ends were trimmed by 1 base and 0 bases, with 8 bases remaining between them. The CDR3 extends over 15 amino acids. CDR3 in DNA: TGTGCCACCAGCAGAGGGACATTTAGCACAGATACGCAGTATTTT. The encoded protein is CATSRGTFSTDTQYF.

The CDR3 region has the DNA TGCGCCAGCAGCTTTGAGTCCGGGGTAGGCACCGGGGAGCTGTTTTTT. Protein sequence: CASSFESGVGTGELFF. The chain carries TRBV5-1 and TRBJ2-2, with D possibly matching TRBD2 (5 bases). The CDR3 is 16 amino acids. V was cut by 2 bases and J by 4 bases, with 15 bases left in between. Germline values: CDR1 SGHRS, CDR2 YFSETQ.

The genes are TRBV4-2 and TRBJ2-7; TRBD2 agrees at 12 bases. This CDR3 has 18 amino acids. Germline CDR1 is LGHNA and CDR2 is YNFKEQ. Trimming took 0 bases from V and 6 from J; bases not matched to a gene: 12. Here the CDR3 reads CASSQDPLSGLAGFEQYF. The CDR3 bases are TGTGCCAGCAGCCAAGATCCTCTTTCAGGACTAGCGGGATTCGAGCAGTACTTC.

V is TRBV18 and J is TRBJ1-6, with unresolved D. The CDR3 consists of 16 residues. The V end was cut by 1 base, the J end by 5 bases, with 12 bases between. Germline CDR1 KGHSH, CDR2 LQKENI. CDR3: CASSPRHAGDNSPLHF. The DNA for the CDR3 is TGTGCCAGCTCACCACGTCATGCAGGAGATAATTCACCCCTCCACTTT.

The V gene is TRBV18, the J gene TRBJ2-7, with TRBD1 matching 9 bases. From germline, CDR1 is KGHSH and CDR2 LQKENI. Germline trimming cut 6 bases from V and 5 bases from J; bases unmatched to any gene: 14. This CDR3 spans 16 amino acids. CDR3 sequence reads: CASSPKTGTGQHEQYF. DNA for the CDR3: TGTGCCAGCTCCCCAAAAACCGGGACAGGGCAACACGAGCAGTACTTC.

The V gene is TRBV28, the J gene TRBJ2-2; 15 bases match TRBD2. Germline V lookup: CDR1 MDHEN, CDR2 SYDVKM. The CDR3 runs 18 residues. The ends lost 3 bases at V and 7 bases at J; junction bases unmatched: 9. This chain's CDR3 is CASSFSRTSGRADGELFF. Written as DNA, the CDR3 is TGTGCCAGCAGTTTTTCTCGGACTAGCGGGAGGGCCGACGGGGAGCTGTTTTTT.